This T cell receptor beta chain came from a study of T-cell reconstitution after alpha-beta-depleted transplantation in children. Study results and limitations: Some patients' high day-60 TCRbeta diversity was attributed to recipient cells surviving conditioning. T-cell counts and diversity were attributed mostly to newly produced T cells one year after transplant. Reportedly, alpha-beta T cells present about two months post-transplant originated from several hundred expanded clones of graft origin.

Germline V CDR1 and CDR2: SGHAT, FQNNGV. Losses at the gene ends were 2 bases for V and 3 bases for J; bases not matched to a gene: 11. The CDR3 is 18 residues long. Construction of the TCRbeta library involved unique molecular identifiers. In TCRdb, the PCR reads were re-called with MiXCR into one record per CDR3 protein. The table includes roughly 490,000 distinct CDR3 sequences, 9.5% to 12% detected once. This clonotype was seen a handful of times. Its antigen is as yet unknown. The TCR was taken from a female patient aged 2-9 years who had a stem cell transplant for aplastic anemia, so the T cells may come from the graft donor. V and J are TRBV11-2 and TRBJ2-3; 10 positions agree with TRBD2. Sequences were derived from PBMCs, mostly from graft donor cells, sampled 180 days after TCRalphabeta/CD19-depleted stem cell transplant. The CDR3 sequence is CASSLSYSGRRHTDTQYF. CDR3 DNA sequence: TGTGCCAGCAGCTTATCATATAGCGGGAGGAGGCATACAGATACGCAGTATTTT.